The 8 T cell receptor beta chains presented below share a single source sample, sequenced in a study of neurological immune-mediated disorders. TCRdb re-called the 5' RACE reads with MiXCR, one entry per CDR3 protein. This sample has roughly 41,000 distinct CDR3 sequences, with approximately 12% found just once. Time point specified: technical triplicate 1. The specimen sequenced was PBMCs. The source is a man in his 60s with HTLV-1-associated myelopathy (HAM/TSP).

This clonotype was recorded at least ten times. The V and J genes are TRBV4-3 and TRBJ1-3; D is uncertain. CDR1 LGHNA and CDR2 YSLEER come from the germline V gene. V lost 2 bases and J 0 bases, leaving 14 bases between the germline ends. This CDR3 is built from 17 residues. The chain's CDR3 is CASSQTGRLHSGNTIYF. In DNA form, the CDR3 reads TGCGCCAGCAGCCAAACGGGGAGGTTGCACTCTGGAAACACCATATATTTT.

This clonotype was picked up many times. V is TRBV9 and J is TRBJ1-1; D unclear. Germline V lookup: CDR1 SGDLS, CDR2 YYNGEE. This CDR3 is 13 amino acids long. Trimming left V 3 bases short and J 0 bases short, with 6 bases between. CDR3 in amino acids: CASSATLNTEAFF. The CDR3 DNA follows: TGTGCCAGCAGCGCGACGTTGAACACTGAAGCTTTCTTT.

The V and J genes are TRBV15 and TRBJ1-5; D is perhaps TRBD1 (5 bases). The germline gives CDR1 LNHNV, CDR2 YYDKDF (reference sequence). Trimming shortened V by 5 bases and J by 2 bases, and 10 bases separated the two germline ends. This CDR3 region has 14 residues. The CDR3 here is CATSGTPRNQPQHF. The CDR3 nucleotides are TGTGCCACCAGCGGGACCCCGCGCAATCAGCCCCAGCATTTT.

This clonotype was seen repeatedly, ten times or more. The CDR3 bases are TGCGCCAGCAGCTTGATGGGCGATAGCAATCAGCCCCAGCATTTT. It is translated as CASSLMGDSNQPQHF. The rearrangement joins TRBV5-1 to TRBJ1-5; D not certain. The CDR3 loop spans 15 amino acids. V lost 1 base, J lost 0 bases, and 8 bases lay in between. From germline, CDR1 is SGHRS and CDR2 YFSETQ.

This clonotype was counted at least ten times. The rearrangement joins TRBV10-3 to TRBJ1-1; perhaps TRBD1 as D (5 bases). This CDR3 region has 13 residues. In germline, CDR1 is ENHRY, CDR2 SYGVKD. The V and J ends lost 10 bases and 1 base respectively, with 13 bases between them. The CDR3 here is CATLEGTNTEAFF. CDR3 coding DNA: TGTGCCACCCTCGAGGGGACGAACACTGAAGCTTTCTTT.

This clonotype was counted at least ten times. V gene TRBV4-1 combines with J gene TRBJ1-1, with TRBD1 identical over 12 bases. Germline values: CDR1 MGHRA, CDR2 YSYEKL. This CDR3 spans 17 amino acids. The V gene end was trimmed by 3 bases and the J gene end by 2 bases; junction bases not matched to a gene: 7. Here the CDR3 DNA reads TGCGCCAGCAGCCAGGATCCCGGGACAGGGGGCAACACTGAAGCTTTCTTT. Protein sequence: CASSQDPGTGGNTEAFF.

This clonotype occurred many times. The chain uses TRBV20-1 and TRBJ1-1; 9 nucleotides line up with TRBD1. The V gene's germline CDR1 is DFQATT and CDR2 SNEGSKA (reference sequence). The length of the CDR3 is 15 residues. With V trimmed by 3 bases and J by 1 base, 6 bases remained unmatched. The CDR3 loop is CSASGRTGENTEAFF. CDR3 DNA: TGCAGTGCTAGCGGCAGGACAGGGGAGAACACTGAAGCTTTCTTT.

A remark on this clonotype: With a much larger clone just one base away, this may be a read error. CDR3 region: CVSSLVVPFSYEQYF. CDR3 sequence (DNA): TGTGTCAGCAGCTTGGTCGTCCCCTTCTCCTACGAGCAGTACTTC. This rearrangement joins TRBV5-5 to TRBJ2-7; D is undetermined. The germline V gene encodes CDR1 SGHKS and CDR2 YYEKEE (reference sequence). The CDR3 is made up of 15 amino acids.